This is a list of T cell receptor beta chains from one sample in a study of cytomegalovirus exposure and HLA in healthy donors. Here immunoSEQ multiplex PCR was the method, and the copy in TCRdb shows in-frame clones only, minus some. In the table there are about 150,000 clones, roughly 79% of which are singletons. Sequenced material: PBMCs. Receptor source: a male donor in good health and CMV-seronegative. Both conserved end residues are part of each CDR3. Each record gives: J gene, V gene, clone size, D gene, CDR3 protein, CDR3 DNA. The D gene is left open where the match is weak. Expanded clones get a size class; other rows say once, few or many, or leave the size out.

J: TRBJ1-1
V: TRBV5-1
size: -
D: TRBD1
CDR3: CASSPGIIAGGAEAFF
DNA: TGCGCCAGCAGCCCAGGAATCATTGCAGGGGGCGCCGAAGCTTTCTTT

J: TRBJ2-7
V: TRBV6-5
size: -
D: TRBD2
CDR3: CASSGLAGLSYEQYF
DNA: TGTGCCAGCAGCGGACTAGCGGGTCTCTCCTACGAGCAGTACTTC

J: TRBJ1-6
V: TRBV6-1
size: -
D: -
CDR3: CASREGQSPLHF
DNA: TGTGCCAGCCGGGAGGGACAATCCCCCCTCCACTTT

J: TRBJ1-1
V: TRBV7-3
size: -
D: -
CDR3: CASSYPQGISTEAFF
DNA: TGTGCCAGCAGCTACCCTCAGGGGATCAGCACTGAAGCTTTCTTT

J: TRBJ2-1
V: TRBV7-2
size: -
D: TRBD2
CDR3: CASSLAQRGGNEQFF
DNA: TGTGCCAGCAGCTTGGCCCAGCGGGGGGGGAATGAGCAGTTCTTC

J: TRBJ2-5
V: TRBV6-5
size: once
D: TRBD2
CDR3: CASSHSGGLGETQYF
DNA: TGTGCCAGCAGCCATAGCGGGGGGCTGGGAGAGACCCAGTACTTC

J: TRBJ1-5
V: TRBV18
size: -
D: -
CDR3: CASSPGQPNQPQHF
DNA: TGTGCCAGCTCACCCGGACAGCCTAATCAGCCCCAGCATTTT

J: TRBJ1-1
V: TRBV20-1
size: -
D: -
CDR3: CSARDQAGAFF
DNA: TGCAGTGCTAGAGATCAGGCTGGAGCTTTCTTT

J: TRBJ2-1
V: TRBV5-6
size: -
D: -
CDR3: CASSFGGGAGDEQFF
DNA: TGTGCCAGCAGCTTCGGTGGGGGGGCCGGGGATGAGCAGTTCTTC

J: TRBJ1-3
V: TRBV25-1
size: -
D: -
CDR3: CASSPTGGKGNTIYF
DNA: TGTGCCAGCAGTCCCACAGGAGGGAAGGGAAACACCATATATTTT

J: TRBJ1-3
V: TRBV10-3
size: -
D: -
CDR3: CAISEQLDTAYSGNTIYF
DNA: TGTGCCATCAGTGAACAGCTCGACACGGCTTACTCTGGAAACACCATATATTTT

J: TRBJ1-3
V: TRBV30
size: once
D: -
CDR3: CAWSVRGNTIYF
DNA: TGTGCCTGGAGTGTACGGGGAAACACCATATATTTT

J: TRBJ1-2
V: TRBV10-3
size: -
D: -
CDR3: CAITWTREANYGYTF
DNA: TGTGCCATCACATGGACCAGGGAAGCTAACTATGGCTACACCTTC

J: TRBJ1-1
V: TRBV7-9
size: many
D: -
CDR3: CASSLYRNTEAFF
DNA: TGTGCCAGCAGCTTATACAGGAACACTGAAGCTTTCTTT

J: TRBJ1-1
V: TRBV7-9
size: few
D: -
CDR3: CASSFGAGEAFF
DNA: TGTGCCAGCAGCTTTGGGGCCGGAGAAGCTTTCTTT

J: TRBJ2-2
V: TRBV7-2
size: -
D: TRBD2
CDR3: CASSLVLGSGGVGGELFF
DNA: TGTGCCAGCAGCTTAGTGTTGGGTAGCGGGGGGGTCGGCGGGGAGCTGTTTTTT

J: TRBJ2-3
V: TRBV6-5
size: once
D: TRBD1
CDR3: CASSHLQGAGDTQYF
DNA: TGTGCCAGCAGTCACCTCCAGGGGGCTGGGGATACGCAGTATTTT